The entry below describes one T cell receptor (beta chain). Which antigen it targets is not known. One base away there is no much larger clone; base qualities are not given. TCRbeta CDR3 regions were amplified from genomic DNA by means of the immunoSEQ Assay, a bias-controlled multiplex PCR. For the original study's pipeline: The number of nucleated cells in each sample was estimated by amplification of reference gene primers within the assay. To quantify the absolute abundance of each unique TCRbeta CDR3 rearrangement, sequence reads were collapsed and filtered. For each sample, productive Simpson clonality was calculated by taking the square root of Simpson's diversity index across productive rearrangements. This is the immuneACCESS table as TCRdb keeps it, with only in-frame sequences that have V and J called. A part of the clones is gone; compared with another copy, unresolved V genes explain less than half, and the rest is unexplained. The V and J calls and the clone size are those of that table, but D and trimming were determined from the DNA. The sample table contains 310,000 or so clones; only one count was recorded for roughly 89% of them. The ten largest clones represent 7.5% to 10% of the sample.

The CDR3 has 14 amino acids, counting the end cysteine and phenylalanine. The read is trimmed to its CDR3 DNA, 42 bases read in frame from base 1. Between the V and J ends, shortened by 1 base and 5 bases respectively, the junction contains 9 bases. Reading the germline V gene gives CDR1 SGHTA and CDR2 FQGNSA. One collaborating source in Seattle enrolled patients during active infection and followed them longitudinally through the course of disease. The collaborating institutions used their own protocols to collect whole blood in K2EDTA tubes. For TCRbeta analysis, collaborators shipped samples as frozen whole blood, isolated PBMCs, or DNA extracted from either of those sample types. This sample was included in a study of blood T cell repertoires in COVID-19 (TCRdb year 2020). About the investigation overall: Collaborator samples came from the United States, Italy and Spain and covered acute and convalescent phases of COVID-19. The material from the prospective study consisted of cDNA or gDNA derived from T cells, B-cell-depleted T cells, or PBMCs. Deeply sampled blood TCRbeta repertoires from subjects exposed to, actively infected with, or recovered from COVID-19 were included in the dataset. The repertoires were released in a freely available public database meant as a resource for research on the immune response to SARS-CoV-2. Samples came from the ongoing ImmuneRACE study (first 160 participants) plus 1,254 subjects from 6 global collaborators. A de-identified subject ID, COVID-19 status, age in years and sex were almost always included in the sample metadata. HLA class I and class II types, where available, came from metadata supplied by the sample provider rather than from assay-based typing.

The research as a whole found: The amount of clinical and demographic metadata varied by source and participant and was provided uncurated.

The chain is made from TRBV7-2 and TRBJ1-3; the D gene cannot be resolved reliably. Input material: peripheral blood. The receptor was derived from a man aged 30 to 39 with COVID-19, enrolled during active disease. The nucleotide sequence is TGTGCCAGCAGCTTAGGGGCAGTTAGAAACACCATATATTTT. The resulting protein is CASSLGAVRNTIYF.